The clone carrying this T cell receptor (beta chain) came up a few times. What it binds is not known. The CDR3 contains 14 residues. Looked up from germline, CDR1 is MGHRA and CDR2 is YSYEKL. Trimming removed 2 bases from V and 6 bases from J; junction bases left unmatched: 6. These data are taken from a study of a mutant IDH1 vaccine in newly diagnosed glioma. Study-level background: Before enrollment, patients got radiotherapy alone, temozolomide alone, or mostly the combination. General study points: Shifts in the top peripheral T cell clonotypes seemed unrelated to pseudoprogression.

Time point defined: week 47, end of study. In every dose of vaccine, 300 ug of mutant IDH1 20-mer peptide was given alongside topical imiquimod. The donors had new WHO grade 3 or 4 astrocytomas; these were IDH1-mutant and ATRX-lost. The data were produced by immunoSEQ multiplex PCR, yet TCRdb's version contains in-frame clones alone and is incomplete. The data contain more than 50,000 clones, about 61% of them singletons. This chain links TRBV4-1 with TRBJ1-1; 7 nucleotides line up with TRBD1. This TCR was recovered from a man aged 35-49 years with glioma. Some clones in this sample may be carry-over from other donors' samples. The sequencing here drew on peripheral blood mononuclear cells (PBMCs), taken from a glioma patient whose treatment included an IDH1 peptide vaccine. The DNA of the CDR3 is TGCGCCAGCAGCCAACCGACAGGGCGGCCTGAAGCTTTCTTT. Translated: CASSQPTGRPEAFF.